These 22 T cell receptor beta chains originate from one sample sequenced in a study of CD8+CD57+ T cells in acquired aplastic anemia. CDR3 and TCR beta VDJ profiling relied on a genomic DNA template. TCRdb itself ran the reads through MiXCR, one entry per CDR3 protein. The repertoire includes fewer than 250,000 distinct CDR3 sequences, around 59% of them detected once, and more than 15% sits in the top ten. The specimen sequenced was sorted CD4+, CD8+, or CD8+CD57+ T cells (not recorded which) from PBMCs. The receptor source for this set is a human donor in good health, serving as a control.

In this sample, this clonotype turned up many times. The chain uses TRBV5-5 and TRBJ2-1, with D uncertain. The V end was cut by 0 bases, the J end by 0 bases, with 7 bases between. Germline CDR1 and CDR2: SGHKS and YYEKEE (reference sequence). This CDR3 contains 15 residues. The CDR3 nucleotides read TGTGCCAGCAGCTTGGGTCTTATCTCCTACAATGAGCAGTTCTTC. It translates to CASSLGLISYNEQFF.

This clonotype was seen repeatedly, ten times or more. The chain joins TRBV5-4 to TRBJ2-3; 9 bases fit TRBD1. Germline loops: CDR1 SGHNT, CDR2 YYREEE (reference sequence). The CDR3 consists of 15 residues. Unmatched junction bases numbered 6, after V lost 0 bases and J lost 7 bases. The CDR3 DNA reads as TGTGCCAGCAGCTTGGGCGGACAGGGGATATATACGCAGTATTTT. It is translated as CASSLGGQGIYTQYF.

The CDR3 coding sequence is TGCGCCAGCAGCCAAGATTTTCGGGACAGGGATAATAATTCACCCCTCCACTTT. This codes for CASSQDFRDRDNNSPLHF. This chain uses TRBV4-3 with TRBJ1-6; TRBD1 matches 9 bases. V shed 0 bases, J shed 5 bases, and the junction held 8 bases outside the gene matches. Germline V gene sequence: CDR1 LGHNA, CDR2 YSLEER. The CDR3 is 18 residues long.

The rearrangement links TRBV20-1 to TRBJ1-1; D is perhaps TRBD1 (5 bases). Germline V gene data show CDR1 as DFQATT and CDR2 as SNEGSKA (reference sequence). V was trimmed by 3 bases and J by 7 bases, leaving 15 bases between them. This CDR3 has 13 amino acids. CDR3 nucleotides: TGCAGTGCTAGTGGCGGGGGGAACGGTGAAGCTTTCTTT. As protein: CSASGGGNGEAFF.

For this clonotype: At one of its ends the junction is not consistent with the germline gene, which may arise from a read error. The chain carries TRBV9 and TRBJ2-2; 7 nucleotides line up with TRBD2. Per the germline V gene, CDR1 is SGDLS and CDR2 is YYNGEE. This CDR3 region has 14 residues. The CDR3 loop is CASSVTGGTGELFF. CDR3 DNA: TGCGCCAGCAGCGTAACGGGGGGCACCGGGGAGCTGTTTTTT.

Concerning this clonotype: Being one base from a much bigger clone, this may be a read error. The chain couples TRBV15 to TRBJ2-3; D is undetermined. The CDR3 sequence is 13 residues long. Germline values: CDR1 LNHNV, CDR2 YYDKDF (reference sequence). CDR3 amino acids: CTASRDWDDTQYF. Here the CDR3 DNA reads TGTACCGCCAGCAGAGATTGGGATGATACGCAGTATTTT.

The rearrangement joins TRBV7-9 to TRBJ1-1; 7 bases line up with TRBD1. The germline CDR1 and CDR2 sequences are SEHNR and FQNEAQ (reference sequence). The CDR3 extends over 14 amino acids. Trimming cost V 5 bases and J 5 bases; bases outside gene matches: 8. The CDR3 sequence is CASSVTGIGTEAFF. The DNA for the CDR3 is TGTGCCAGCAGCGTGACAGGGATTGGGACTGAAGCTTTCTTT.

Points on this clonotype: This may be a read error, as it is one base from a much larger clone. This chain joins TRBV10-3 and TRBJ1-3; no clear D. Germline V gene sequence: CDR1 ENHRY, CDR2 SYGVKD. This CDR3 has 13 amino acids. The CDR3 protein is CASSKAKGNTIYF. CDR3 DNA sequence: TGTGCCAGCAGTAAAGCGAAGGGAAACACCATATATTTT.

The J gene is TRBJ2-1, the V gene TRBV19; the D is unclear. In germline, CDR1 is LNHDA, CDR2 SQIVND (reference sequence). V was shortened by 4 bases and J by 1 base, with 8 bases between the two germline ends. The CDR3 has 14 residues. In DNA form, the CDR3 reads TGTGCCAGTAGTACGGACCGATCCTACAATGAGCAGTTCTTC. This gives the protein CASSTDRSYNEQFF.

The CDR3 sequence is CASSLGTSRYEQYF. The DNA of the CDR3 is TGTGCCAGCAGTCTGGGGACTAGCCGCTACGAGCAGTACTTC. The chain joins TRBV6-5 to TRBJ2-7; 9 positions match TRBD2. The ends lost 5 bases at V and 3 bases at J; junction bases unmatched: 5. The length of the CDR3 is 14 residues. Germline-derived CDR1 and CDR2 are MNHEY and SVGAGI.

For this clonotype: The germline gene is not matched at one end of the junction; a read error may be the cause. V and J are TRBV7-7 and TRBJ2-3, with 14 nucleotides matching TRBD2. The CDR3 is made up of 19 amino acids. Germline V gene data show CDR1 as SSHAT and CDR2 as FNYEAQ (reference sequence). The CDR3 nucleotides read TGTGCTAGCAGCTCCGGGACTAGCGGGGGCTATTCTACGACAGATACGCAGTATTTT. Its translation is CASSSGTSGGYSTTDTQYF. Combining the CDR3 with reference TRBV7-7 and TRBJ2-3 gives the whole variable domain GAGVSQSPRYKVTKRGQDVTLRCDPISSHATLYWYQQALGQGPEFLTYFNYEAQPDKSGLPSDRFSAERPEGSISTLTIQRTEQRDSAMYRCASSSGTSGGYSTTDTQYFGPGTRLTVL.

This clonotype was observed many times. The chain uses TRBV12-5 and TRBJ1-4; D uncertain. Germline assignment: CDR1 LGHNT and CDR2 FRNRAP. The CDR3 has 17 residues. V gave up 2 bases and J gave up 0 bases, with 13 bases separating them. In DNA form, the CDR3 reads TGTGCTAGTGGTTTGTGCCCCAGAAAAGCAACTAATGAAAAACTGTTTTTT. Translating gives CASGLCPRKATNEKLFF.

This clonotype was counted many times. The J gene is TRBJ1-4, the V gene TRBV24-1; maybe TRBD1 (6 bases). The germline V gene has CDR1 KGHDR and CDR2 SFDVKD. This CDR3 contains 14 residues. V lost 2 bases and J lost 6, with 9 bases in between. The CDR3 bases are TGTGCCACCAGTGATTCAGGACAGCATGAAAAACTGTTTTTT. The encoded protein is CATSDSGQHEKLFF.

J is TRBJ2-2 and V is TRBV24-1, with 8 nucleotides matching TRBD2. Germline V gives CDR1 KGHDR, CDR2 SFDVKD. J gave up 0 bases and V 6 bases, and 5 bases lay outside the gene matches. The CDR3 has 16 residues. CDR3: CATSSLAGTNTGELFF. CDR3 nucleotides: TGTGCCACCAGTAGTCTAGCGGGTACGAACACCGGGGAGCTGTTTTTT.

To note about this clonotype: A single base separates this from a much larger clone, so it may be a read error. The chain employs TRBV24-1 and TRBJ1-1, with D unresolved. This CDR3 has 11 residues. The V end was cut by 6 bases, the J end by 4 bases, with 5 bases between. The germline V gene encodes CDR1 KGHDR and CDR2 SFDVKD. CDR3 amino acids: CATSYTTEAFF. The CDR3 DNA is TGTGCCACCAGTTACACCACTGAAGCTTTCTTT.

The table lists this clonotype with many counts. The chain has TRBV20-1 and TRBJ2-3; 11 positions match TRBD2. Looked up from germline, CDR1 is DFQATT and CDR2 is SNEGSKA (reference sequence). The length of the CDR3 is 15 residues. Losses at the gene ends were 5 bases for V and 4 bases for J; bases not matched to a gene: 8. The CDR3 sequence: CSAGIAGGRADTQYF. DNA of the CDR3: TGCAGTGCTGGAATAGCGGGGGGGCGGGCAGATACGCAGTATTTT.

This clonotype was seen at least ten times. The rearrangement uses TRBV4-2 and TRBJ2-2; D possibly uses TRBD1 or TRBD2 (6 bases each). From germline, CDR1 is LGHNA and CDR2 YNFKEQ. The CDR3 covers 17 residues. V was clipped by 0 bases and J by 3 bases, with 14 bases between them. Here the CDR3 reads CASSQDGRGGDTGELFF. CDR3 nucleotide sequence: TGTGCCAGCAGCCAAGATGGCAGGGGAGGAGACACCGGGGAGCTGTTTTTT.

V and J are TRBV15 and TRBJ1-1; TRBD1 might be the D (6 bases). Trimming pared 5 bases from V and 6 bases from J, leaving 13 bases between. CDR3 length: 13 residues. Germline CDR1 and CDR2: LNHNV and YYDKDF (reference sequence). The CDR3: CATSSQDSAEAFF. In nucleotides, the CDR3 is TGTGCCACCAGCTCCCAGGACAGCGCTGAAGCTTTCTTT.

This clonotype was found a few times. As DNA, the CDR3 is TGTGCCAGCAGTTTGACAGGGGGGACAGGGGATCAAGAGACCCAGTACTTC. Its translation: CASSLTGGTGDQETQYF. V and J are TRBV2 and TRBJ2-5; TRBD1 matches 10 bases. CDR3 length equals 17 residues. V trimming: 5 bases; J trimming: 2 bases; junction bases outside the gene matches: 11. Germline loops: CDR1 SNHLY, CDR2 FYNNEI.

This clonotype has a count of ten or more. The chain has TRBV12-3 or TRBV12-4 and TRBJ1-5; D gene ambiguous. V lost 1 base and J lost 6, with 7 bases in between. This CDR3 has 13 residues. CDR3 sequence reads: CASSLDLRQPQHF. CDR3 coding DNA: TGTGCCAGCAGTTTAGATTTGCGTCAGCCCCAGCATTTT.

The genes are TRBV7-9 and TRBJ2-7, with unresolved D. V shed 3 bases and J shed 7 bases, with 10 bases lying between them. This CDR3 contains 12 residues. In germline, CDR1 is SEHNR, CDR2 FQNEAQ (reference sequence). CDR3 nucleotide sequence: TGTGCCAGCAGCTTCCCCTCAGGAGAGCAGTACTTC. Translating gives CASSFPSGEQYF.

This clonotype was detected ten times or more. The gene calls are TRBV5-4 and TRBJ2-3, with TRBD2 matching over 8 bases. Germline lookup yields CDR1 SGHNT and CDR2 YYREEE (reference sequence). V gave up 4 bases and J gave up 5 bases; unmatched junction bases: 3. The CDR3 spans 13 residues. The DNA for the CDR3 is TGTGCCAGCAGCCCCGGGGGGGGAGATACGCAGTATTTT. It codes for CASSPGGGDTQYF.